The table lists the clone carrying this T cell receptor beta chain with many counts. Antigen unknown. CDR3 length: 15 residues. Trimming pared 0 bases from V and 1 base from J, leaving 7 bases between. Germline V gene lookup returns CDR1 SQVTM and CDR2 ANQGSEA. This record comes from a study of blood T cells in healthy people across ages. Study results and caveats: Unsorted PBMCs ruled out conclusive naive versus antigen-experienced comparison. Age advanced and TCR beta diversity per million T cells fell, roughly linearly. In these data, TCR beta diversity tracked strongly with naive T cell percentage.

Isolated PBMCs totaled at least 6 million in each sample. Together with a sample-barcoded 5' primer, a J-beta primer mix was included in a second PCR lasting about 6 to 11 cycles. MiXCR, run by TCRdb on the 5' RACE reads, gives a single entry per CDR3 protein. The profile covers some 1.5 million distinct CDR3 sequences, with under 30% appearing a single time and 7% to 9% taken by the ten largest. The V gene is TRBV29-1, the J gene TRBJ2-6; D call uncertain. What was sequenced was blood. The sequence was obtained from a woman in her twenties or thirties in good health. CDR3 bases: TGCAGCGTTGAAGATGGAGTATCTGGGGCCAACGTCCTGACTTTC. This gives the protein CSVEDGVSGANVLTF.